This T cell receptor beta chain was captured by sequencing in a study of blood T cell repertoires in COVID-19. Overall study: Acute and convalescent COVID-19 samples came from the United States, Italy and Spain. Sample material is recorded as cDNA or gDNA derived from T cells, B-cell-depleted T cells, or PBMCs.

The germline V gene has CDR1 MNHNS and CDR2 SASEGT. The J segment lost 10 bases and the V segment lost 3 bases, leaving 8 bases of the junction unmatched. The CDR3 is 13 residues long. Per the authors' pipeline: Estimates of nucleated cell counts were drawn from the amplification of reference gene primers. Sequenced by immunoSEQ multiplex PCR; TCRdb stores in-frame clones only, minus some. The D gene and trimming were derived from the DNA, and the V and J assignments and clone size from that table. The sample records hundreds of thousands of clones, about 88% being singletons. The sequence was obtained from a woman between 50 and 59 years old with COVID-19, enrolled during active disease. The V call is TRBV6-1, the J call TRBJ1-1, with 7 positions matching TRBD1. Sample: peripheral blood. The CDR3 nucleotides read TGTGCCAGCAGTGACCAACCAGGGGGACGAGCTTTCTTT. It codes for CASSDQPGGRAFF.